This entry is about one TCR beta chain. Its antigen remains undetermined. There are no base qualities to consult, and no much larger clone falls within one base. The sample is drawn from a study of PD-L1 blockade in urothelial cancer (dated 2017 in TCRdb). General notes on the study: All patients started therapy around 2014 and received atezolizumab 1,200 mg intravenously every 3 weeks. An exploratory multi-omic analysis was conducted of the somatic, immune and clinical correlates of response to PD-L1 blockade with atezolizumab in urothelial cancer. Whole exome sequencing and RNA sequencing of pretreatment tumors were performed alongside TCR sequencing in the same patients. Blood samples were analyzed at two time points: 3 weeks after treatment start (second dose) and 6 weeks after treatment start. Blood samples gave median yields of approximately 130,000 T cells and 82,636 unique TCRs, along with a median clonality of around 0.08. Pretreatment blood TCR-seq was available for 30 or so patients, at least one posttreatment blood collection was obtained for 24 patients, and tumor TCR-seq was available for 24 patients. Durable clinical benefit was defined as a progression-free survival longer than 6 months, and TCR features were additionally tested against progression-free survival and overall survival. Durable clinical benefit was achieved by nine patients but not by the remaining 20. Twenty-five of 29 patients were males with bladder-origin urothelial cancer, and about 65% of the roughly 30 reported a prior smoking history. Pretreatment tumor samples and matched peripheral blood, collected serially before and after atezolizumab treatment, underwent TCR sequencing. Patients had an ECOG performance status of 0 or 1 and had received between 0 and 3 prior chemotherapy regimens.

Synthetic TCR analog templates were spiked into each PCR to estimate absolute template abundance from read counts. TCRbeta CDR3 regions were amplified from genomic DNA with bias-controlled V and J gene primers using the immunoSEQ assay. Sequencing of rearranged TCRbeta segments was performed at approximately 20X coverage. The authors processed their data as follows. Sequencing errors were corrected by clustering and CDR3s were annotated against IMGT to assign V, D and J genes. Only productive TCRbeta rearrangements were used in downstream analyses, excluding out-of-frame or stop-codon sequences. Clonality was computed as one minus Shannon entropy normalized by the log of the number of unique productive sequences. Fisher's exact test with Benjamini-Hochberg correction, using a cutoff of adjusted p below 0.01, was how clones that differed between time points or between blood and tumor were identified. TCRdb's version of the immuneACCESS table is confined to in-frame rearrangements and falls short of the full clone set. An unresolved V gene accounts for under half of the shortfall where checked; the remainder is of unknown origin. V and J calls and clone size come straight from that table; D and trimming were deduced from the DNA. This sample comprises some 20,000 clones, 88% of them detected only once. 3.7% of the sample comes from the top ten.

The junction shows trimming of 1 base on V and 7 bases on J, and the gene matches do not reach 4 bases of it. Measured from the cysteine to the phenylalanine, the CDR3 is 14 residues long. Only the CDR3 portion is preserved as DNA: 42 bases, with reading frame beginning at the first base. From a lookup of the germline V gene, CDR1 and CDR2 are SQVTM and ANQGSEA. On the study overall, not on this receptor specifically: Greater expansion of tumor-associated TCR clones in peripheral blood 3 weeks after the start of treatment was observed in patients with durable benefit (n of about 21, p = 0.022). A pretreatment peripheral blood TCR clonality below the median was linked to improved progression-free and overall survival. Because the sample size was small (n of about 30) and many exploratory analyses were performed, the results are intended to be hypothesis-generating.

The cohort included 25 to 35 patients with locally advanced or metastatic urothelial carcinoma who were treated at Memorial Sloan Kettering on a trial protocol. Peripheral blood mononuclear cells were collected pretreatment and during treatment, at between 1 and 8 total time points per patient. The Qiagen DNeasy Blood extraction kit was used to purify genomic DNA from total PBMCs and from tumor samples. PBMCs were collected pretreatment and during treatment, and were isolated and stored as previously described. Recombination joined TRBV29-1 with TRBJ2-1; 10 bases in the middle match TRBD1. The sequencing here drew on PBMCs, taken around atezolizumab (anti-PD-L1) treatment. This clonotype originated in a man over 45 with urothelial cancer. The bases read TGCAGCGTTGAAGCCCCGGGACAGGGGAATGAGCAGTTCTTC. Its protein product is CSVEAPGQGNEQFF.